The following is a T cell receptor beta chain sequence with its context. V lost 5 bases and J 4 bases, leaving 18 bases between the germline ends. The CDR3 covers 15 residues. CDR1 is SGHKS and CDR2 is YYEKEE in the germline V gene (reference sequence). These data belong to a study of T-cell reconstitution after alpha-beta-depleted transplantation in children. Library preparation (for TCRbeta) was performed with unique molecular identifiers. A single record per CDR3 protein comes from TCRdb applying MiXCR to the PCR reads. The sample holds about 400,000 distinct CDR3 sequences, about a fifth seen once.

The sequence was obtained from a human donor who donated a stem cell graft to a child with acute myeloid leukemia. This sample comprised PBMCs from the stem cell graft donor, obtained from the stem cell graft. The chain recombines TRBV5-5 with TRBJ2-5, with TRBD1 as a possible D gene (6 bases). CDR3 coding DNA: TGTGCCAGCAGACCCTTAGGGGGACGGGGAGAGACCCAGTACTTC. It yields the protein CASRPLGGRGETQYF.